This T cell receptor (beta chain) came from a study of shared clonotypes between healthy human individuals. TCRdb keeps only in-frame clones here, not all; method: immunoSEQ multiplex PCR. The sample includes a few million clones, roughly 92% seen only once; the top ten take roughly 0.13%. This CDR3 is built from 15 residues. Germline V lookup: CDR1 SGHRS, CDR2 YFSETQ. V was pared by 4 bases and J by 5 bases, with 18 bases between. The rearrangement joins TRBV5-1 to TRBJ1-1; D perhaps matches TRBD1 (6 bases). Sequencing was carried out using naive CD4+ T cells sorted from blood. Subset in this sample: CD45RA+ positively selected. The origin of this receptor is a man between 18 and 29 years old in good health. CDR3 protein: CASSPPRGSGTEAFF. The CDR3 nucleotides read TGCGCCAGCAGCCCCCCCAGGGGATCGGGAACTGAAGCTTTCTTT. The complete variable domain, with remaining parts taken from reference TRBV5-1 and TRBJ1-1, reads KAGVTQTPRYLIKTRGQQVTLSCSPISGHRSVSWYQQTPGQGLQFLFEYFSETQRNKGNFPGRFSGRQFSNSRSEMNVSTLELGDSALYLCASSPPRGSGTEAFFGQGTRLTVV.